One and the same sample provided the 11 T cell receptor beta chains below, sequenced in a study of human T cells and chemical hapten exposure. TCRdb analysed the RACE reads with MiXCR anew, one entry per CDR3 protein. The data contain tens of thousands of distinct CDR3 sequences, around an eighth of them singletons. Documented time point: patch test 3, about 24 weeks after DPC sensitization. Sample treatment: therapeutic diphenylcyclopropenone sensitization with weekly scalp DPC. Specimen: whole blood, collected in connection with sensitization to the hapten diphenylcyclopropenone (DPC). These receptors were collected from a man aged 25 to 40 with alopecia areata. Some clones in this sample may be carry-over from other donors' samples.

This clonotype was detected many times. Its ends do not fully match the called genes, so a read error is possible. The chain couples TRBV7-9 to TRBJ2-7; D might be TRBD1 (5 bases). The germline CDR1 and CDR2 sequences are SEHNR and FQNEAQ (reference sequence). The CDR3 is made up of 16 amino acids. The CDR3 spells CASSSRAGRSSYEQYF. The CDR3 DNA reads TGTGCCAGCAGCTCCCGCGCAGGGCGGAGCTCCTACGAACAGTACTTC.

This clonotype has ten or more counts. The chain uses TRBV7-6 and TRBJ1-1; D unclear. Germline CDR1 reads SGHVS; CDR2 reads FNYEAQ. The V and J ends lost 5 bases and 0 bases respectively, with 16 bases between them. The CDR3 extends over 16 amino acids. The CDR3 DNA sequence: TGTGCCAGCAGCGCCCCCCGAACAGATATGAACACTGAAGCTTTCTTT. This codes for CASSAPRTDMNTEAFF.

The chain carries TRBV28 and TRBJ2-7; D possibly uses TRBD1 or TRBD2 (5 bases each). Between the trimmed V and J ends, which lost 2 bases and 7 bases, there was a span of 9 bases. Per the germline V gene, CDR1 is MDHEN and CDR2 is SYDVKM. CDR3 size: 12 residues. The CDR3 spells CASSLEGREQYF. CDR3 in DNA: TGTGCCAGCAGTTTAGAGGGGAGAGAGCAGTACTTC.

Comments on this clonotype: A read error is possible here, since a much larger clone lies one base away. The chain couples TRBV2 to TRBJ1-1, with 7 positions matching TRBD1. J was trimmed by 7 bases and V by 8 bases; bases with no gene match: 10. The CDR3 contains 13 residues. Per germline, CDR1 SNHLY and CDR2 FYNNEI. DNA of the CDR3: TGTGCCAGCGGGACAGCTGTTGGGATTGAAGCTTTCTTT. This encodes CASGTAVGIEAFF.

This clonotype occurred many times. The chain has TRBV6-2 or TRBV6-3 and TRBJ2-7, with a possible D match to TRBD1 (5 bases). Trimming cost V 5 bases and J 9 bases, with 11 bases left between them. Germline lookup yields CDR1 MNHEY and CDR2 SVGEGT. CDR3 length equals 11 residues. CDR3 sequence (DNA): TGTGCCAGCAGTGACAGAAATTCGCAGTACTTC. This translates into CASSDRNSQYF.

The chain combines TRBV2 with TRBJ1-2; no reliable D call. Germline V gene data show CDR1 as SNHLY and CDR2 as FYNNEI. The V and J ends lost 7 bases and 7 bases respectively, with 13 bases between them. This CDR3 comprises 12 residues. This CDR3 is CASTGTASGYTF. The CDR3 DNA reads TGTGCCAGCACGGGTACAGCCTCTGGCTACACCTTC.

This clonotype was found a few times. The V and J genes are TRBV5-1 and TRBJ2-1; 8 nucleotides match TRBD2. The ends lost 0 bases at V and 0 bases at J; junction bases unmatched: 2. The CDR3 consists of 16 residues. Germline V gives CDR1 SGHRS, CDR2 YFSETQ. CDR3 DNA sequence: TGCGCCAGCAGCTTGGAGCGGGGGCGCTCCTACAATGAGCAGTTCTTC. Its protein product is CASSLERGRSYNEQFF.

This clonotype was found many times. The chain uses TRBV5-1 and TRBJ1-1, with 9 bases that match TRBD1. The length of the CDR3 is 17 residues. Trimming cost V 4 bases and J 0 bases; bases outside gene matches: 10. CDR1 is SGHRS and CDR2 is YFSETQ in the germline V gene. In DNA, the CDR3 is TGCGCCAGCAGCCGTACCGACAGGGGGATCATGAACACTGAAGCTTTCTTT. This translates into CASSRTDRGIMNTEAFF.

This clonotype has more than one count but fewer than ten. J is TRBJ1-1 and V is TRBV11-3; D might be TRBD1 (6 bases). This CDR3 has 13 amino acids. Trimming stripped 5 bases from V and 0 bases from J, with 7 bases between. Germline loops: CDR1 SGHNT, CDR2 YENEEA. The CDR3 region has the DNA TGTGCCAGCAGCACAGGGTTGAACACTGAAGCTTTCTTT. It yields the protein CASSTGLNTEAFF.

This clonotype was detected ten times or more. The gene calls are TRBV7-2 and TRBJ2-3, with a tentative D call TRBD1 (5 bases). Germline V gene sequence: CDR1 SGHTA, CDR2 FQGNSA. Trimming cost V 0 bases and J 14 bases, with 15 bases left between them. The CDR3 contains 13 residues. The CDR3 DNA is TGTGCCAGCAGCTTAGCGCGGCAGGGAAGTTGGTATTTT. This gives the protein CASSLARQGSWYF.

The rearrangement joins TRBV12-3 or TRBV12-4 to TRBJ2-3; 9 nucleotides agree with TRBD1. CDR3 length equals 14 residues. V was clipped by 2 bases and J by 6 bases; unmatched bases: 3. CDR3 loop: CASSLTGGWDTQYF. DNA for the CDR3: TGTGCCAGCAGTTTAACAGGGGGCTGGGATACGCAGTATTTT.